A single sample is the source of the 29 T cell receptor beta chains below, sequenced in a study of blood T cells in healthy people across ages. Sample-barcoded 5' priming and a J-beta primer mix drove a second PCR of about 6 to 11 cycles. Each CDR3 protein is one row after TCRdb ran MiXCR on the 5' RACE reads. This table holds about 1.8 million distinct CDR3 sequences, 49% found once. Sequencing was carried out using blood. The receptors come from a woman between 40 and 55 years old in good health.

The chain recombines TRBV2 with TRBJ2-7; a possible D gene is TRBD2 (7 bases). From germline, CDR1 is SNHLY and CDR2 FYNNEI. Deletions cut 1 base from V and 2 bases from J, with 12 bases between. The CDR3 spans 15 residues. The CDR3, as DNA: TGTGCCAGCAGTGAAGGCGGGGGCCTTACCTACGAGCAGTACTTC. It is translated as CASSEGGGLTYEQYF. Combining the CDR3 with reference TRBV2 and TRBJ2-7 gives the whole variable domain EPEVTQTPSHQVTQMGQEVILRCVPISNHLYFYWYRQILGQKVEFLVSFYNNEISEKSEIFDDQFSVERPDGSNFTLKIRSTKLEDSAMYFCASSEGGGLTYEQYFGPGTRLTVT.

The rearrangement links TRBV5-6 to TRBJ2-3, with 10 bases identical to TRBD1. Germline V gene sequence: CDR1 SGHDT, CDR2 YYEEEE. CDR3 length equals 16 residues. Germline trimming cut 4 bases from V and 4 bases from J; bases unmatched to any gene: 9. In nucleotides, the CDR3 is TGTGCCAGCAGCGTTCGGACAGGGGGGTTCGCAGATACGCAGTATTTT. This gives the protein CASSVRTGGFADTQYF. The full variable domain, in which reference TRBV5-6 and TRBJ2-3 provide the parts outside the CDR3, is DAGVTQSPTHLIKTRGQQVTLRCSPKSGHDTVSWYQQALGQGPQFIFQYYEEEERQRGNFPDRFSGHQFPNYSSELNVNALLLGDSALYLCASSVRTGGFADTQYFGPGTRLTVL.

This clonotype occurred a few times. The rearrangement links TRBV12-3 or TRBV12-4 to TRBJ2-5; D is possibly TRBD2 (5 bases). V shed 6 bases and J shed 4 bases, with 18 bases lying between them. This CDR3 region has 15 residues. The CDR3 sequence is CASSPVLGPRETQYF. CDR3 coding DNA: TGTGCCAGCAGCCCCGTACTAGGTCCCCGAGAGACCCAGTACTTC.

The chain is built from TRBV25-1 and TRBJ2-3; 11 positions match TRBD2. The CDR3 is made up of 22 amino acids. V lost 4 bases and J lost 2; bases outside the gene matches: 23. Germline V gives CDR1 MGHDK, CDR2 SYGVNS. CDR3 residues: CASSGQGLGIAGGRRNTDTQYF. CDR3 coding DNA: TGTGCCAGCAGTGGACAGGGATTGGGGATAGCGGGGGGGCGGCGGAACACAGATACGCAGTATTTT. Based on the CDR3 plus reference TRBV25-1 and TRBJ2-3, the full variable domain is EADIYQTPRYLVIGTGKKITLECSQTMGHDKMYWYQQDPGMELHLIHYSYGVNSTEKGDLSSESTVSRIRTEHFPLTLESARPSHTSQYLCASSGQGLGIAGGRRNTDTQYFGPGTRLTVL.

This clonotype was detected a few times. The J gene is TRBJ1-2, the V gene TRBV3-1; 7 nucleotides align to TRBD1. The ends lost 4 bases at V and 3 bases at J; junction bases unmatched: 11. CDR3 length equals 16 residues. Germline lookup yields CDR1 LGHDT and CDR2 YNNKEL (reference sequence). In nucleotides, the CDR3 is TGTGCCAGCAGCCCCGGGTCATATGGGACAGACTATGGCTACACCTTC. This gives the protein CASSPGSYGTDYGYTF.

This clonotype was seen repeatedly, ten times or more. V usage is TRBV3-1 and J usage is TRBJ2-7; D call uncertain. Trimming took 1 base from V and 0 from J, leaving 4 bases between them. This CDR3 has 13 amino acids. Per the germline V gene, CDR1 is LGHDT and CDR2 is YNNKEL (reference sequence). In DNA form, the CDR3 reads TGTGCCAGCAGCCAAGGGAGCTCCTACGAGCAGTACTTC. The encoded protein is CASSQGSSYEQYF.

The chain is built from TRBV7-2 and TRBJ2-4; D might be TRBD2 (7 bases). The J call is doubtful: the DNA matches TRBJ2-7 better. Germline CDR1 is SGHTA and CDR2 is FQGNSA. The length of the CDR3 is 15 residues. The CDR3 nucleotides are TGTGCCAGCAGCTCCCCCGGGGGGCCCATGAACGAGCAGTACTTC. Translation gives CASSSPGGPMNEQYF.

This clonotype was seen a few times. The rearrangement links TRBV4-2 to TRBJ2-3; maybe TRBD2 (7 bases). CDR1 LGHNA and CDR2 YNFKEQ come from the germline V gene. The CDR3 has 17 amino acids. V lost 1 base to trimming and J lost 2 bases, with 16 bases between them. The CDR3 protein is CASSQALGGAITDTQYF. For the CDR3, the DNA is TGTGCCAGCAGCCAAGCTCTAGGGGGGGCGATCACAGATACGCAGTATTTT.

DNA of the CDR3: TGTGCCAGCAGTTACTCGGGACAGGGCCTAGCCAAAAACATTCAGTACTTC. Translated: CASSYSGQGLAKNIQYF. The chain joins TRBV6-5 to TRBJ2-4; TRBD1 aligns across 9 bases. In germline, CDR1 is MNHEY, CDR2 SVGAGI. The V gene end was trimmed by 0 bases and the J gene end by 0 bases; junction bases not matched to a gene: 3. The CDR3 sequence is 17 residues long.

This chain links TRBV28 with TRBJ2-1; D remains ambiguous. Trimming took off 2 bases at V and 5 bases at J, with 7 bases between the two ends. The CDR3 is 13 residues long. Germline V gives CDR1 MDHEN, CDR2 SYDVKM. The CDR3 DNA sequence: TGTGCCAGCAGTTTACCTCTGCACAATGAGCAGTTCTTC. Protein: CASSLPLHNEQFF.

This clonotype was detected only a few times. The rearrangement uses TRBV6-2 or TRBV6-3 and TRBJ1-2; 9 bases fit TRBD1. The CDR3 totals 17 residues. Unmatched junction bases numbered 14, after V lost 6 bases and J lost 3 bases. Germline V gene sequence: CDR1 MNHEY, CDR2 SVGEGT. The CDR3 region is CASRLGQGRGMDYGYTF. In nucleotides, the CDR3 is TGTGCCAGCAGGCTAGGACAGGGGCGTGGCATGGACTATGGCTACACCTTC.

This clonotype was counted only a few times. The chain joins TRBV5-6 to TRBJ2-5, with 12 bases aligning to TRBD2. V dropped 2 bases and J dropped 3; count of bases not matched to a gene: 5. This CDR3 is built from 16 residues. In germline, CDR1 is SGHDT, CDR2 YYEEEE. Written as DNA, the CDR3 is TGTGCCAGCAGCTTTCCTAGCGGGGGGGCCGAAGAGACCCAGTACTTC. Its translation is CASSFPSGGAEETQYF.

In this sample, this clonotype turned up a few times. This rearrangement joins TRBV20-1 to TRBJ2-1, with 8 bases fitting TRBD2. The CDR3 runs to 16 residues. From germline, CDR1 is DFQATT and CDR2 SNEGSKA (reference sequence). The V gene end was trimmed by 4 bases and the J gene end by 7 bases; junction bases not matched to a gene: 15. The DNA for the CDR3 is TGCAGTGCTACGGATAGCGGGGTTCCTGGCTCTAATGAGCAGTTCTTC. Residues: CSATDSGVPGSNEQFF.

This chain joins TRBV4-2 and TRBJ2-3; the match to TRBD2 covers 12 bases. Germline V gene lookup returns CDR1 LGHNA and CDR2 YNFKEQ. The CDR3 is 17 amino acids. J lost 7 bases, V lost 3 bases, and 11 bases had no gene match. This CDR3 is CASSQSRPSGGEYTQYF. The CDR3 coding sequence is TGTGCCAGCAGCCAGAGCCGCCCTAGCGGGGGGGAGTATACGCAGTATTTT.

V gene TRBV2 combines with J gene TRBJ2-3; D is undetermined. CDR3 length: 17 residues. V was trimmed by 3 bases and J by 0 bases, leaving 16 bases between them. Germline values: CDR1 SNHLY, CDR2 FYNNEI. The CDR3 reads CASSDPLSRSSTDTQYF. The CDR3 DNA reads as TGTGCCAGCAGTGACCCTCTTAGCAGATCTAGCACAGATACGCAGTATTTT.

This clonotype has just one count. The chain uses TRBV6-2 or TRBV6-3 and TRBJ1-5; possible D gene TRBD1, 6 bases. Germline V gives CDR1 MNHEY, CDR2 SVGEGT. CDR3 length: 13 residues. The V end lost 6 bases, the J end lost 4 bases, and 10 bases lay between the germline ends. CDR3 residues: CASRHDRNQPQHF. The CDR3 nucleotides are TGTGCCAGCAGGCACGACAGGAATCAGCCCCAGCATTTT.

This clonotype was found a few times. This sequence joins TRBV7-2 and TRBJ2-6; no definite D call. Per germline, CDR1 SGHTA and CDR2 FQGNSA. The CDR3 covers 14 residues. Between the trimmed V and J ends, which lost 4 bases and 3 bases, there was a span of 7 bases. In nucleotides, the CDR3 is TGTGCCAGCAGCTCTACCTTTGGGGCCAACGTCCTGACTTTC. This sequence encodes CASSSTFGANVLTF.

This sequence joins TRBV2 and TRBJ2-1; D perhaps matches TRBD2 (5 bases). The V and J ends lost 5 bases and 9 bases respectively, with 14 bases between them. The CDR3 is 13 amino acids. CDR1 and CDR2 from the germline V gene are SNHLY and FYNNEI. CDR3 protein: CASSPKEGSEQFF. CDR3 nucleotide sequence: TGTGCCAGCAGTCCCAAGGAAGGGAGTGAGCAGTTCTTC.

The chain is built from TRBV7-2 and TRBJ2-2; 10 positions match TRBD1. The CDR3 is 15 residues long. With V trimmed by 5 bases and J by 5 bases, 5 bases remained unmatched. Germline lookup yields CDR1 SGHTA and CDR2 FQGNSA. CDR3 sequence: CASSRQGASTGELFF. The CDR3 nucleotides read TGTGCCAGCAGCCGACAGGGGGCAAGTACCGGGGAGCTGTTTTTT.

The chain employs TRBV20-1 and TRBJ1-5; 10 bases are shared with TRBD1. Trimming cost V 4 bases and J 7 bases; bases outside gene matches: 7. This CDR3 has 14 residues. The germline gives CDR1 DFQATT, CDR2 SNEGSKA (reference sequence). The CDR3 DNA reads TGCAGTGCTACCAGACAGGGGGCGCGACAGCCCCAGCATTTT. Translated, it gives CSATRQGARQPQHF.

The chain employs TRBV5-1 and TRBJ2-3, with TRBD2 matching 10 bases. Germline loops: CDR1 SGHRS, CDR2 YFSETQ. V shed 0 bases, J shed 2 bases, and the junction held 3 bases outside the gene matches. There are 16 residues in the CDR3. Here the CDR3 DNA reads TGCGCCAGCAGCTTGGGAGGACTAGCGGACACAGATACGCAGTATTTT. Translated, it gives CASSLGGLADTDTQYF.

This clonotype showed up just a few times. The chain couples TRBV6-5 to TRBJ1-1, with no clear D. Germline CDR1 reads MNHEY; CDR2 reads SVGAGI. V shed 0 bases and J shed 3 bases, with 5 bases lying between them. The CDR3 extends over 13 amino acids. The CDR3 reads CASSYSSYTEAFF. CDR3 in DNA: TGTGCCAGCAGTTACTCCAGTTACACTGAAGCTTTCTTT.

The chain links TRBV7-2 to TRBJ1-6; weak D call: TRBD1 (5 bases). The germline CDR1 and CDR2 sequences are SGHTA and FQGNSA. The CDR3 covers 14 residues. V was trimmed by 5 bases and J by 7 bases, leaving 12 bases between them. The DNA for the CDR3 is TGTGCCAGCAGCCGGGACGGTCAGAATTCACCCCTCCACTTT. Translating gives CASSRDGQNSPLHF.

This sequence joins TRBV6-5 and TRBJ2-5; D not certain. Germline assignment: CDR1 MNHEY and CDR2 SVGAGI. V gave up 5 bases and J gave up 6 bases, with 16 bases separating them. The CDR3 is made up of 14 amino acids. In DNA, the CDR3 is TGTGCCAGCAGTCCGGATCCTAAACCTAAGACCCAGTACTTC. Translation gives CASSPDPKPKTQYF.

This chain links TRBV5-1 with TRBJ2-5; 14 bases fit TRBD2. CDR1 and CDR2 from the germline V gene are SGHRS and YFSETQ. This CDR3 has 17 amino acids. J gave up 4 bases and V 4 bases, and 9 bases lay outside the gene matches. Here the CDR3 DNA reads TGCGCCAGCAGCACGCTCTGGACTAGCGGGGGGAGAGAGACCCAGTACTTC. As protein: CASSTLWTSGGRETQYF.

The V gene is TRBV5-6, the J gene TRBJ2-1; D may correspond to TRBD1 or TRBD2 (5 bases each). Looked up from germline, CDR1 is SGHDT and CDR2 is YYEEEE. CDR3 length equals 15 residues. V was cut by 5 bases and J by 10 bases, with 22 bases left in between. The CDR3 DNA reads TGTGCCAGCAGTACAGTTCTTAAATCAGGGACCGAGCAGTTCTTC. It translates to CASSTVLKSGTEQFF.

Written as DNA, the CDR3 is TGTGCTAGTGGACCGGGACTAACTCAAGAGACCCAGTACTTC. The encoded protein is CASGPGLTQETQYF. This chain links TRBV12-5 with TRBJ2-5; 7 bases fit TRBD2. From germline, CDR1 is LGHNT and CDR2 FRNRAP. J lost 2 bases, V lost 6 bases, and 6 bases had no gene match. The CDR3 is made up of 14 amino acids.

This clonotype was found a few times. J is TRBJ2-1 and V is TRBV15; D is possibly TRBD1 or TRBD2 (5 bases each). The CDR3 is made up of 15 amino acids. CDR1 is LNHNV and CDR2 is YYDKDF in the germline V gene (reference sequence). V lost 4 bases, J lost 6 bases, and 16 bases lay in between. CDR3 loop: CATSTRDRHGNEQFF. The CDR3, as DNA: TGTGCCACCAGCACCCGGGACCGCCACGGCAATGAGCAGTTCTTC.

J is TRBJ2-2 and V is TRBV5-5; 9 bases match TRBD1. V dropped 7 bases and J dropped 0; count of bases not matched to a gene: 4. Germline V gene data show CDR1 as SGHKS and CDR2 as YYEKEE (reference sequence). CDR3 size: 15 residues. The CDR3 loop is CASAGQGANTGELFF. CDR3 nucleotides: TGTGCCAGCGCGGGACAGGGAGCGAACACCGGGGAGCTGTTTTTT.